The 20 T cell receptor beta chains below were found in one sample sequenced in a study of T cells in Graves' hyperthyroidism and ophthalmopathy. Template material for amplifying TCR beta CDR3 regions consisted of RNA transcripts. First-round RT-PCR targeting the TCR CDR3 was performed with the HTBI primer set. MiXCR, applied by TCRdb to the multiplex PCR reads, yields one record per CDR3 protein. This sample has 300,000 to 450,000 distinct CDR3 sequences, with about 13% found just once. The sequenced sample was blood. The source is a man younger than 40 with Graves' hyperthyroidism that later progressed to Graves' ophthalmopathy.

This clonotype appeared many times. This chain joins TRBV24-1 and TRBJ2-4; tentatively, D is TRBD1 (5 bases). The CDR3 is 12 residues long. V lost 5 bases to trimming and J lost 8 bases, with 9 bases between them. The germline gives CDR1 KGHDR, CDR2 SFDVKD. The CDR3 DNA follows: TGTGCCACCAGTGGACAGTTCGACATTCAGTACTTC. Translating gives CATSGQFDIQYF.

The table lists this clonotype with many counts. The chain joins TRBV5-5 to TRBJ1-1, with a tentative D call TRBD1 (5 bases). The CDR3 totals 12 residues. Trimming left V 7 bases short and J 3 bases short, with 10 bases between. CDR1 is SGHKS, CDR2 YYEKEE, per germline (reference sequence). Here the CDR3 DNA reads TGTGCCAGCGACCGGGGCTACACTGAAGCTTTCTTT. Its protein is CASDRGYTEAFF.

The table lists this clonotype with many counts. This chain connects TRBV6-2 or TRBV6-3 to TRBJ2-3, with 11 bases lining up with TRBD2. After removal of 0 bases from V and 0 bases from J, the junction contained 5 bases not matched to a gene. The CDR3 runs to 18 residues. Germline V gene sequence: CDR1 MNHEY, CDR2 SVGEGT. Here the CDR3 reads CASSYSRASGGSTDTQYF. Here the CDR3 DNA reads TGTGCCAGCAGTTACTCTCGGGCTAGCGGGGGGAGCACAGATACGCAGTATTTT.

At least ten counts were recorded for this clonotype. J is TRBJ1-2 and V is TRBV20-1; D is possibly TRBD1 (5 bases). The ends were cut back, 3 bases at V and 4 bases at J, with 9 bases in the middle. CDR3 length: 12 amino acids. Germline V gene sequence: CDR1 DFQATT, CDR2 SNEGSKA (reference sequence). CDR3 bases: TGCAGTGCTAGTCGGGGCAGCTATGGCTACACCTTC. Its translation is CSASRGSYGYTF.

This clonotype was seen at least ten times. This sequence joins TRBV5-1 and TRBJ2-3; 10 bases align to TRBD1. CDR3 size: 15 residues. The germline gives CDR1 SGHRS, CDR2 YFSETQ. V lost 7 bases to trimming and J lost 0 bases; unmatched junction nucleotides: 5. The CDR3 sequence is CASGKTGGSTDTQYF. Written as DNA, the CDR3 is TGCGCCAGCGGAAAGACAGGGGGCAGCACAGATACGCAGTATTTT. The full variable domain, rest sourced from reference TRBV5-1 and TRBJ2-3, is KAGVTQTPRYLIKTRGQQVTLSCSPISGHRSVSWYQQTPGQGLQFLFEYFSETQRNKGNFPGRFSGRQFSNSRSEMNVSTLELGDSALYLCASGKTGGSTDTQYFGPGTRLTVL.

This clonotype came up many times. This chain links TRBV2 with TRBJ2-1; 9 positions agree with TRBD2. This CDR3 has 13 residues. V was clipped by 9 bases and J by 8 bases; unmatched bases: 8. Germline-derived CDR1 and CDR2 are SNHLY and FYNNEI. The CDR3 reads CARGSGGQDEQFF. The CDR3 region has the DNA TGTGCCAGGGGGAGCGGGGGGCAGGATGAGCAGTTCTTC. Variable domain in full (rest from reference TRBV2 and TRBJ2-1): EPEVTQTPSHQVTQMGQEVILRCVPISNHLYFYWYRQILGQKVEFLVSFYNNEISEKSEIFDDQFSVERPDGSNFTLKIRSTKLEDSAMYFCARGSGGQDEQFFGPGTRLTVL.

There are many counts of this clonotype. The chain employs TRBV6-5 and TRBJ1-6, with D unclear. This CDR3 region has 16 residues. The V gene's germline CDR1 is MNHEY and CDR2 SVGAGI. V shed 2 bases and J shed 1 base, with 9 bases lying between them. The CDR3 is CASSYDMSSYNSPLHF. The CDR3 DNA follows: TGTGCCAGCAGTTACGACATGAGTTCCTATAATTCACCCCTCCACTTT.

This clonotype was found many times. The CDR3 reads CASSLVEDTEAFF. The CDR3 DNA reads TGTGCCAGCAGCTTAGTGGAGGACACTGAAGCTTTCTTT. V and J are TRBV11-2 and TRBJ1-1; D not resolved. With 1 base removed from V and 3 bases from J, the gap between germline ends came to 6 bases. The CDR3 runs 13 residues. CDR1 is SGHAT, CDR2 FQNNGV, per germline.

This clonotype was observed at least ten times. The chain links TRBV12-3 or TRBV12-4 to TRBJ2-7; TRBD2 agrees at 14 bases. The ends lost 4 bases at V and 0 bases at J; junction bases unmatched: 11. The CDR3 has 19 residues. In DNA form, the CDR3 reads TGTGCCAGCAGTTCCACGGGGGGACTAGCGGGGGTTAGCTCCTACGAGCAGTACTTC. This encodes CASSSTGGLAGVSSYEQYF.

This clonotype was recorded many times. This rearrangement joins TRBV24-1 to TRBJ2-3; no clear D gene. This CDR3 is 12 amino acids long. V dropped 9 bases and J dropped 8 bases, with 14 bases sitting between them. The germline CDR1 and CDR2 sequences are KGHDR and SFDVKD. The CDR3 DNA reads TGTGCCACCCGGACCGGGCGAGGTACGCAGTATTTT. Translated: CATRTGRGTQYF.

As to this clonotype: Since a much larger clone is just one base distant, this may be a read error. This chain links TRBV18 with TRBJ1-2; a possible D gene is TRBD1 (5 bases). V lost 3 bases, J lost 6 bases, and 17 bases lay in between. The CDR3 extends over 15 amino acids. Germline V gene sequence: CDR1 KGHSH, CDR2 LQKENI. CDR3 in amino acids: CASSPNLAPTDGYTF. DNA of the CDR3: TGTGCCAGCTCACCCAACTTGGCCCCGACAGATGGCTACACCTTC.

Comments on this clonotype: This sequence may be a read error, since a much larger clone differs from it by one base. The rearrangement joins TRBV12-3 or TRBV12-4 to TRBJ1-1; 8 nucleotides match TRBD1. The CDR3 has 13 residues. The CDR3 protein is CASSQGQVAEALF. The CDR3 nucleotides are TGTGCCAGCAGCCAGGGACAGGTGGCTGAAGCTCTCTTT.

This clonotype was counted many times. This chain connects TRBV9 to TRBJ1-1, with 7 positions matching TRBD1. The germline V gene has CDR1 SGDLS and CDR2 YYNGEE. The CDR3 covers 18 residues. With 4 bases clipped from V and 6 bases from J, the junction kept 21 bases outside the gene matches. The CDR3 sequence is CASSQGVEGVNKGAEAFF. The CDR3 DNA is TGTGCCAGCAGCCAGGGGGTGGAGGGGGTGAATAAAGGGGCTGAAGCTTTCTTT.

In nucleotides, the CDR3 is TGCGCCAGCAGCTTGGAGGGGAATCAAGAGACCCAGTACTTC. It yields the protein CASSLEGNQETQYF. V usage is TRBV5-1 and J usage is TRBJ2-5; the D gene is possibly TRBD1 (5 bases). The germline V gene has CDR1 SGHRS and CDR2 YFSETQ. The ends were cut back, 0 bases at V and 2 bases at J, with 8 bases in the middle. This CDR3 is 14 amino acids long.

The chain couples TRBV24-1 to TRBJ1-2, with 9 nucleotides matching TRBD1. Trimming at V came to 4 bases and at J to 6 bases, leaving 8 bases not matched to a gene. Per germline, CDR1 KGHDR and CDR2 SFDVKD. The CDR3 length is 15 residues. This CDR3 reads CATSDSGTGRDGYTF. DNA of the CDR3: TGTGCCACCAGTGACTCCGGGACAGGGCGGGATGGCTACACCTTC.

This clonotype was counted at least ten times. The CDR3 protein is CASTLGGGTEQFF. In DNA, the CDR3 is TGTGCCAGCACCCTAGGGGGTGGGACAGAGCAGTTCTTC. The chain recombines TRBV2 with TRBJ2-1, with D tentatively TRBD1 (6 bases). CDR3 size: 13 residues. Trimming left V 7 bases short and J 10 bases short, with 17 bases between. Germline CDR1 SNHLY, CDR2 FYNNEI.

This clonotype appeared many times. CDR3 loop: CASSSREGRFFYEQYF. CDR3 nucleotides: TGTGCCAGCAGTTCGCGAGAAGGGAGGTTTTTCTACGAGCAGTACTTC. V is TRBV28 and J is TRBJ2-7, with a possible D match to TRBD2 (6 bases). The ends were cut back, 4 bases at V and 3 bases at J, with 19 bases in the middle. Germline V gives CDR1 MDHEN, CDR2 SYDVKM. The CDR3 runs 16 residues.

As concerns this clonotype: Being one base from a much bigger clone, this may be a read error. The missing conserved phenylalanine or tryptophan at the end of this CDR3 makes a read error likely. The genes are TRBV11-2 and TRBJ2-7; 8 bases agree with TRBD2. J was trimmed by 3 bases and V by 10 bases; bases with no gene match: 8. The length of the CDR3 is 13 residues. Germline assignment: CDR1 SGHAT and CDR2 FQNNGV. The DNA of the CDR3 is TGTGCCACTACCCCCGGGACTAGCTACGAGCAGTACTTG. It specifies CATTPGTSYEQYL.

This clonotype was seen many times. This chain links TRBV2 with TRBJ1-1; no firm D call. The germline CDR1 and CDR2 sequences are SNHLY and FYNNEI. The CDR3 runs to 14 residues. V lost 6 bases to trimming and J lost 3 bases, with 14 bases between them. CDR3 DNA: TGTGCCAGCAGGATGAAGAATGTCGACACTGAAGCTTTCTTT. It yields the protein CASRMKNVDTEAFF.

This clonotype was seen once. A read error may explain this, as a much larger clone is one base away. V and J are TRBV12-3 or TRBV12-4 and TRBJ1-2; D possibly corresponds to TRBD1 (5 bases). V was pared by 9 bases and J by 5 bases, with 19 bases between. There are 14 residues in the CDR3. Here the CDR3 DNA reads TGTGCCAGTCATATTGAGGGGTTGTCGTATGGCTACACCTTC. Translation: CASHIEGLSYGYTF.